This T cell receptor (beta chain) was recorded in a study of response to subunit inactivated influenza vaccine. To note about this clonotype: Its antigen is currently unknown.

Study-level findings and limits: The authors proposed limited new T cell recruitment per seasonal influenza vaccination.

TCRdb passed the RT-PCR reads through MiXCR, listing each CDR3 protein once. The sample contains hundreds of thousands of distinct CDR3 sequences, about 8% of which appear only once. The V gene lost 8 bases and the J gene lost 4 bases, with 15 bases spanning the gap. Germline V gene sequence: CDR1 SGHTA, CDR2 FQGNSA. The CDR3 sequence is 13 residues long. The sequence came from a man between 45 and 75 years old who received an inactivated influenza vaccine. This chain links TRBV7-2 with TRBJ2-7; D is unclear. This material consisted of PBMCs from blood, taken less than 30 months after vaccination. The CDR3 region has the DNA TGTGCCAGCGGCCCCGGGCCCCCTTACGAGCAGTACTTC. This encodes CASGPGPPYEQYF.